Listed below are T cell receptor beta chains from one sample, sequenced in a study of OX40 agonist ivuxolimab in advanced cancers. The data were produced by immunoSEQ multiplex PCR, yet TCRdb's version contains in-frame clones alone and is incomplete. The sample lists roughly 53,000 clones, roughly 90% seen once, with roughly 4.8% in the top ten. The source was CD4+ or CD8+ T cells sorted from blood, collected in a trial of the OX40 agonist ivuxolimab. The receptors stem from an adult with an advanced solid tumor such as melanoma, head and neck, liver or kidney cancer. Both conserved end residues are part of each CDR3. D genes are given only for firm matches. Rows give clone size only sometimes, using once, few, many, or a class for an expanded clone.

CDR3aa: CASSDLTSRLYF
CDR3nt: TGCGCCAGCAGTGATTTGACATCAAGGTTGTACTTC
abundance: once
j_gene: TRBJ2-7
v_gene: TRBV10-1
d_gene: NA

CDR3aa: CASGRDQPQHF
CDR3nt: TGTGCCAGCGGGAGGGACCAGCCCCAGCATTTT
abundance: few
j_gene: TRBJ1-5
v_gene: TRBV9
d_gene: NA

CDR3aa: CASSPLDRGYTF
CDR3nt: TGTGCCAGTAGTCCCCTAGACCGGGGCTACACCTTC
abundance: NA
j_gene: TRBJ1-2
v_gene: TRBV19
d_gene: NA

CDR3aa: CASSIRVDAFF
CDR3nt: TGTGCCAGTAGTATAAGAGTGGATGCTTTCTTT
abundance: once
j_gene: TRBJ1-1
v_gene: TRBV19
d_gene: NA

CDR3aa: CASSTTSGITGELFF
CDR3nt: TGTGCCAGCAGTACGACTAGCGGGATAACCGGGGAGCTGTTTTTT
abundance: NA
j_gene: TRBJ2-2
v_gene: TRBV6-1
d_gene: TRBD2

CDR3aa: CASSGSFNNEQFF
CDR3nt: TGTGCCAGCAGTGGCTCGTTCAACAATGAGCAGTTCTTC
abundance: NA
j_gene: TRBJ2-1
v_gene: TRBV2
d_gene: NA

CDR3aa: CASSVGQNYGYTF
CDR3nt: TGTGCCAGCAGCGTAGGACAGAACTATGGCTACACCTTC
abundance: NA
j_gene: TRBJ1-2
v_gene: TRBV9
d_gene: NA

CDR3aa: CASSVDRGDQPQHF
CDR3nt: TGTGCCAGCAGCGTTGACAGGGGAGATCAGCCCCAGCATTTT
abundance: NA
j_gene: TRBJ1-5
v_gene: TRBV11-2
d_gene: TRBD1

CDR3aa: CATSRERQGINEKLFF
CDR3nt: TGTGCCACCAGCAGAGAACGACAGGGTATTAATGAAAAACTGTTTTTT
abundance: NA
j_gene: TRBJ1-4
v_gene: TRBV15
d_gene: TRBD1

CDR3aa: CASTDWEGFSETQYF
CDR3nt: TGCGCCAGCACCGACTGGGAGGGTTTTTCAGAGACCCAGTACTTC
abundance: NA
j_gene: TRBJ2-5
v_gene: TRBV5-1
d_gene: TRBD2

CDR3aa: CATSSSNYGYTF
CDR3nt: TGTGCCACCAGCAGTTCAAACTATGGCTACACCTTC
abundance: once
j_gene: TRBJ1-2
v_gene: TRBV15
d_gene: NA

CDR3aa: CATRIGGGARDIQYF
CDR3nt: TGTGCCACAAGAATTGGGGGAGGGGCACGGGACATTCAGTACTTC
abundance: NA
j_gene: TRBJ2-4
v_gene: TRBV19
d_gene: TRBD2

CDR3aa: CASKRTPEAFF
CDR3nt: TGTGCCAGCAAAAGGACTCCTGAAGCTTTCTTT
abundance: NA
j_gene: TRBJ1-1
v_gene: TRBV2
d_gene: NA

CDR3aa: CASSLGQGRGETQYF
CDR3nt: TGTGCCAGCAGCTTGGGACAGGGTCGGGGAGAGACCCAGTACTTC
abundance: NA
j_gene: TRBJ2-5
v_gene: TRBV5-4
d_gene: TRBD1

CDR3aa: CASSLELLNTEAFF
CDR3nt: TGTGCCAGCAGCTTAGAGCTATTGAACACTGAAGCTTTCTTT
abundance: NA
j_gene: TRBJ1-1
v_gene: TRBV7-2
d_gene: NA

CDR3aa: CASSLGGRRYNEQFF
CDR3nt: TGTGCCAGCAGCCTAGGCGGGAGAAGGTACAATGAGCAGTTCTTC
abundance: NA
j_gene: TRBJ2-1
v_gene: TRBV6-5
d_gene: TRBD2

CDR3aa: CASNGQYKAFF
CDR3nt: TGTGCCAGCAATGGACAGTATAAAGCTTTCTTT
abundance: NA
j_gene: TRBJ1-1
v_gene: TRBV2
d_gene: NA

CDR3aa: CSANFGNTIYF
CDR3nt: TGCAGTGCTAATTTTGGAAACACCATATATTTT
abundance: NA
j_gene: TRBJ1-3
v_gene: TRBV20-1
d_gene: NA

CDR3aa: CATSRVGNQPQHF
CDR3nt: TGTGCCACCAGCAGAGTGGGAAATCAGCCCCAGCATTTT
abundance: few
j_gene: TRBJ1-5
v_gene: TRBV15
d_gene: NA

CDR3aa: CASTPRQVRQPQHF
CDR3nt: TGTGCCAGTACCCCCCGGCAGGTCCGTCAGCCCCAGCATTTT
abundance: NA
j_gene: TRBJ1-5
v_gene: TRBV19
d_gene: NA

CDR3aa: CASSHQSFGNQPQHF
CDR3nt: TGTGCCAGCAGCCACCAGAGCTTCGGCAATCAGCCCCAGCATTTT
abundance: NA
j_gene: TRBJ1-5
v_gene: TRBV28
d_gene: NA

CDR3aa: CAISESKRGGGETQYF
CDR3nt: TGTGCCATCAGTGAGTCGAAGCGGGGGGGCGGCGAGACCCAGTACTTC
abundance: NA
j_gene: TRBJ2-5
v_gene: TRBV10-3
d_gene: TRBD2

CDR3aa: CAWSGTGYQAFF
CDR3nt: TGTGCCTGGAGTGGGACGGGCTATCAAGCTTTCTTT
abundance: NA
j_gene: TRBJ1-1
v_gene: TRBV30
d_gene: NA

CDR3aa: CASSLGRRGEAFF
CDR3nt: TGTGCCAGCAGCTTAGGGAGGAGGGGGGAAGCTTTCTTT
abundance: NA
j_gene: TRBJ1-1
v_gene: TRBV11-2
d_gene: NA

CDR3aa: CASHTLAGEYNEQFF
CDR3nt: TGTGCCAGCCATACCCTAGCGGGGGAGTACAATGAGCAGTTCTTC
abundance: NA
j_gene: TRBJ2-1
v_gene: TRBV28
d_gene: TRBD2

CDR3aa: CASSQRTGTNEKLFF
CDR3nt: TGCGCCAGCAGCCAACGGACAGGGACCAATGAAAAACTGTTTTTT
abundance: NA
j_gene: TRBJ1-4
v_gene: TRBV5-1
d_gene: TRBD1

CDR3aa: CASTTGSNQPQHF
CDR3nt: TGTGCCAGCACCACGGGGAGCAATCAGCCCCAGCATTTT
abundance: NA
j_gene: TRBJ1-5
v_gene: TRBV6-6
d_gene: NA

CDR3aa: CASSLEAINYGYTF
CDR3nt: TGTGCCAGCAGCTTAGAGGCCATTAACTATGGCTACACCTTC
abundance: few
j_gene: TRBJ1-2
v_gene: TRBV7-8
d_gene: NA

CDR3aa: CASSPGERAAGETQYF
CDR3nt: TGTGCCAGCAGTCCAGGAGAGCGGGCAGCCGGTGAGACCCAGTACTTC
abundance: NA
j_gene: TRBJ2-5
v_gene: TRBV7-2
d_gene: NA

CDR3aa: CASSLGGQGTDTQYF
CDR3nt: TGTGCCAGCAGCTTGGGAGGACAGGGCACAGATACGCAGTATTTT
abundance: NA
j_gene: TRBJ2-3
v_gene: TRBV5-4
d_gene: TRBD1

CDR3aa: CASTFGLTMNTEAFF
CDR3nt: TGTGCCAGCACCTTTGGACTGACAATGAACACTGAAGCTTTCTTT
abundance: NA
j_gene: TRBJ1-1
v_gene: TRBV2
d_gene: NA

CDR3aa: CASSGRAVDTGELFF
CDR3nt: TGCGCCAGCAGCGGTAGGGCTGTGGACACCGGGGAGCTGTTTTTT
abundance: NA
j_gene: TRBJ2-2
v_gene: TRBV4-1
d_gene: NA

CDR3aa: CASSLDRSVPNTGELFF
CDR3nt: TGTGCCAGCAGCTTAGATAGGAGCGTACCGAACACCGGGGAGCTGTTTTTT
abundance: NA
j_gene: TRBJ2-2
v_gene: TRBV11-2
d_gene: NA

CDR3aa: CASSELAGGPAGANVLTF
CDR3nt: TGTGCCAGCAGTGAACTAGCGGGGGGTCCCGCAGGGGCCAACGTCCTGACTTTC
abundance: once
j_gene: TRBJ2-6
v_gene: TRBV28
d_gene: TRBD2

CDR3aa: CASSRPGQRDGYTF
CDR3nt: TGTGCCAGCAGCCGGCCAGGGCAAAGGGATGGCTACACCTTC
abundance: NA
j_gene: TRBJ1-2
v_gene: TRBV6-6
d_gene: NA

CDR3aa: CASSFRSGGALGYNEQFF
CDR3nt: TGTGCCAGCAGCTTTCGTAGCGGGGGGGCTTTGGGCTACAATGAGCAGTTCTTC
abundance: once
j_gene: TRBJ2-1
v_gene: TRBV11-2
d_gene: TRBD2

CDR3aa: CASSLGGYGYTF
CDR3nt: TGTGCCAGCAGTCTTGGGGGATATGGCTACACCTTC
abundance: NA
j_gene: TRBJ1-2
v_gene: TRBV6-5
d_gene: NA

CDR3aa: CASSPGDSGTEQFF
CDR3nt: TGTGCCAGCAGCCCGGGGGACAGTGGGACTGAGCAGTTCTTC
abundance: NA
j_gene: TRBJ2-1
v_gene: TRBV9
d_gene: NA

CDR3aa: CASRGTGSGELFF
CDR3nt: TGTGCCAGCAGGGGGACAGGATCCGGGGAGCTGTTTTTT
abundance: NA
j_gene: TRBJ2-2
v_gene: TRBV2
d_gene: TRBD1

CDR3aa: CASSLSPGNQPQHF
CDR3nt: TGTGCCAGCAGCTTGAGTCCCGGGAATCAGCCCCAGCATTTT
abundance: NA
j_gene: TRBJ1-5
v_gene: TRBV5-5
d_gene: NA

CDR3aa: CASRGGQNTEAFF
CDR3nt: TGTGCCAGCAGAGGGGGCCAGAACACTGAAGCTTTCTTT
abundance: NA
j_gene: TRBJ1-1
v_gene: TRBV6-5
d_gene: TRBD1

CDR3aa: CASSSLGRGAGNTIYF
CDR3nt: TGTGCCAGCAGCTCACTGGGCAGGGGGGCTGGAAACACCATATATTTT
abundance: NA
j_gene: TRBJ1-3
v_gene: TRBV11-3
d_gene: TRBD1

CDR3aa: CASSLAGRGSNTEAFF
CDR3nt: TGTGCCAGCAGCTTAGCAGGCAGGGGCTCGAACACTGAAGCTTTCTTT
abundance: NA
j_gene: TRBJ1-1
v_gene: TRBV7-9
d_gene: NA

CDR3aa: CSTDHGGRNNEQFF
CDR3nt: TGCAGCACCGACCACGGGGGGCGAAACAATGAGCAGTTCTTC
abundance: NA
j_gene: TRBJ2-1
v_gene: TRBV29-1
d_gene: NA

CDR3aa: CASSLDPNQPQHF
CDR3nt: TGTGCCAGCAGCTTGGACCCAAATCAGCCCCAGCATTTT
abundance: NA
j_gene: TRBJ1-5
v_gene: TRBV5-4
d_gene: NA

CDR3aa: CASSSGGGETQYF
CDR3nt: TGTGCCAGCAGCAGCGGGGGCGGGGAGACCCAGTACTTC
abundance: NA
j_gene: TRBJ2-5
v_gene: TRBV7-9
d_gene: TRBD2

CDR3aa: CASSINRGEKLFF
CDR3nt: TGTGCCAGTAGTATCAACCGAGGGGAAAAACTGTTTTTT
abundance: NA
j_gene: TRBJ1-4
v_gene: TRBV19
d_gene: NA

CDR3aa: CASSPTRDGTEAFF
CDR3nt: TGTGCCAGCTCACCTACCCGGGACGGCACTGAAGCTTTCTTT
abundance: few
j_gene: TRBJ1-1
v_gene: TRBV18
d_gene: NA

CDR3aa: CASSSMTGAFSGANVLTF
CDR3nt: TGTGCCAGCAGCTCAATGACAGGGGCCTTCTCTGGGGCCAACGTCCTGACTTTC
abundance: NA
j_gene: TRBJ2-6
v_gene: TRBV7-8
d_gene: TRBD1

CDR3aa: CASSLAAGGGQPQHF
CDR3nt: TGTGCCAGCAGTTTGGCTGCAGGGGGTGGTCAGCCCCAGCATTTT
abundance: NA
j_gene: TRBJ1-5
v_gene: TRBV27
d_gene: TRBD1

CDR3aa: CASSLYRTGSSPLHF
CDR3nt: TGTGCCAGCAGCCTCTACCGGACAGGGTCCTCACCCCTCCACTTT
abundance: NA
j_gene: TRBJ1-6
v_gene: TRBV14
d_gene: TRBD1

CDR3aa: CASSLGGFLSEAFF
CDR3nt: TGTGCCAGTAGCCTCGGGGGGTTCCTTTCTGAAGCTTTCTTT
abundance: NA
j_gene: TRBJ1-1
v_gene: TRBV19
d_gene: NA

CDR3aa: CASSLLGGDRGETQYF
CDR3nt: TGTGCCAGCAGCTTGTTGGGAGGGGATCGAGGGGAGACCCAGTACTTC
abundance: NA
j_gene: TRBJ2-5
v_gene: TRBV5-6
d_gene: TRBD2

CDR3aa: CASSSPHARDHQFF
CDR3nt: TGTGCCAGCAGTTCCCCCCACGCCCGGGACCATCAGTTCTTC
abundance: NA
j_gene: TRBJ2-1
v_gene: TRBV6-6
d_gene: NA

CDR3aa: CASRVAGEGGELFF
CDR3nt: TGTGCCAGCAGAGTAGCGGGGGAGGGCGGGGAGCTGTTTTTT
abundance: NA
j_gene: TRBJ2-2
v_gene: TRBV9
d_gene: TRBD2